Shown below are 18 T cell receptor beta chains from a single sample sequenced in a study of radiation and T cells in renal cell carcinoma. The time point here: blood 4 weeks post-SBRT, at nephrectomy. Noted treatment: 15 Gy SBRT to primary tumor, nephrectomy 4 weeks later. Method: immunoSEQ multiplex PCR; TCRdb's copy keeps in-frame clones and lacks some. The sample has 97,000 or so clones, approximately 80% seen once. Sequencing used blood, obtained from a patient whose treatment included radiotherapy and nephrectomy. All receptors derive from a man aged 55-75 years with renal cell carcinoma.

The chain recombines TRBV2 with TRBJ1-5, with 7 bases that match TRBD1. CDR1 SNHLY and CDR2 FYNNEI come from the germline V gene. Germline trimming cut 3 bases from V and 3 bases from J; bases unmatched to any gene: 2. The CDR3 has 14 amino acids. In nucleotides, the CDR3 is TGTGCCAGCAGTGACGACAGGGCCAATCAGCCCCAGCATTTT. It yields the protein CASSDDRANQPQHF.

The V and J genes are TRBV29-1 and TRBJ2-7, with a tentative D call TRBD2 (6 bases). Germline lookup yields CDR1 SQVTM and CDR2 ANQGSEA. Trimming removed 4 bases at V and 2 bases at J, with 12 bases between. The CDR3 is made up of 13 amino acids. The CDR3 protein is CSVGSSAAYEQYF. The CDR3 nucleotides read TGCAGCGTTGGTTCTAGCGCAGCCTACGAGCAGTACTTC.

This rearrangement joins TRBV9 to TRBJ1-2, with D unresolved. This CDR3 spans 12 amino acids. V was clipped by 1 base and J by 7 bases, with 8 bases between them. The germline V gene encodes CDR1 SGDLS and CDR2 YYNGEE. CDR3 sequence: CASSVRRGGYTF. In DNA form, the CDR3 reads TGTGCCAGCAGCGTAAGACGGGGTGGCTACACCTTC.

This rearrangement joins TRBV2 to TRBJ2-1; D is uncertain. Trimming took 7 bases from V and 6 from J, leaving 22 bases between them. Germline CDR1 reads SNHLY; CDR2 reads FYNNEI. The CDR3 is made up of 16 amino acids. The DNA of the CDR3 is TGTGCCAGCACCCCTGGGTGGCTCCGCTCGGGCAATGAGCAGTTCTTC. This translates into CASTPGWLRSGNEQFF.

The chain employs TRBV7-2 and TRBJ1-5; D perhaps matches TRBD1 (6 bases). V lost 1 base and J lost 0, with 13 bases in between. This CDR3 is built from 17 residues. Germline loops: CDR1 SGHTA, CDR2 FQGNSA. As DNA, the CDR3 is TGTGCCAGCAGCTTAGACTACAGGGCCACTAGCAATCAGCCCCAGCATTTT. Translated: CASSLDYRATSNQPQHF.

This clone was recorded a few times. The chain is built from TRBV7-9 and TRBJ1-1; D remains ambiguous. V was trimmed by 4 bases and J by 3 bases, leaving 15 bases between them. The CDR3 totals 15 residues. CDR1 is SEHNR, CDR2 FQNEAQ, per germline (reference sequence). The CDR3 here is CASSSSGGIYTEAFF. Written as DNA, the CDR3 is TGTGCCAGCAGCTCGTCGGGTGGCATCTACACTGAAGCTTTCTTT.

This sequence joins TRBV6-5 and TRBJ2-2; TRBD1 agrees at 8 bases. This CDR3 is 15 amino acids long. Looked up from germline, CDR1 is MNHEY and CDR2 is SVGAGI. Losses at the gene ends were 7 bases for V and 1 base for J; bases not matched to a gene: 5. Here the CDR3 DNA reads TGTGCCAGCAAGGAGGGGACAGGGAACACCGGGGAGCTGTTTTTT. Its protein is CASKEGTGNTGELFF.

The J gene is TRBJ1-2, the V gene TRBV15; TRBD1 agrees at 11 bases. The CDR3 spans 15 residues. V lost 1 base to trimming and J lost 6 bases; unmatched junction nucleotides: 4. Germline loops: CDR1 LNHNV, CDR2 YYDKDF (reference sequence). This CDR3 reads CATSRAGQGVNGYTF. The DNA of the CDR3 is TGTGCCACCAGCAGAGCGGGACAGGGGGTTAATGGCTACACCTTC.

The rearrangement links TRBV6-5 to TRBJ2-1, with 9 bases identical to TRBD2. J was trimmed by 7 bases and V by 2 bases; bases with no gene match: 6. The length of the CDR3 is 15 residues. Germline V gene data show CDR1 as MNHEY and CDR2 as SVGAGI. CDR3 residues: CASSYVAGGSNEQFF. In DNA, the CDR3 is TGTGCCAGCAGTTACGTTGCGGGAGGGTCGAATGAGCAGTTCTTC.

This clone was counted between two and nine times. V usage is TRBV2 and J usage is TRBJ2-7; no reliable D call. The germline gives CDR1 SNHLY, CDR2 FYNNEI. This CDR3 region has 12 residues. V lost 3 bases, J lost 4 bases, and 7 bases lay in between. The CDR3 reads CASSELPYEQYF. CDR3 DNA: TGTGCCAGCAGTGAGCTTCCGTACGAGCAGTACTTC.

This clone was detected only a few times. The V and J genes are TRBV2 and TRBJ2-7; D is uncertain. Per germline, CDR1 SNHLY and CDR2 FYNNEI. This CDR3 spans 11 amino acids. V was pared by 8 bases and J by 9 bases, with 14 bases between. CDR3 DNA sequence: TGTGCCAGCGGTCCAGCACTTGGGCAGTACTTC. This encodes CASGPALGQYF.

The gene calls are TRBV19 and TRBJ2-1, with 11 bases matching TRBD2. Losses at the gene ends were 2 bases for V and 13 bases for J; bases not matched to a gene: 13. CDR1 is LNHDA and CDR2 is SQIVND in the germline V gene (reference sequence). CDR3 length equals 16 residues. CDR3 sequence reads: CASSISPGLTSGDQFF. CDR3 nucleotides: TGTGCCAGTAGTATATCTCCCGGATTGACTAGCGGGGACCAGTTCTTC. Full variable domain (remainder filled in from reference TRBV19 and TRBJ2-1): DGGITQSPKYLFRKEGQNVTLSCEQNLNHDAMYWYRQDPGQGLRLIYYSQIVNDFQKGDIAEGYSVSREKKESFPLTVTSAQKNPTAFYLCASSISPGLTSGDQFFGPGTRLTVL.

V is TRBV7-9 and J is TRBJ2-7; the D gene is possibly TRBD1 (5 bases). Trimming took 1 base from V and 1 from J, leaving 11 bases between them. The CDR3 is made up of 15 amino acids. Germline CDR1 and CDR2: SEHNR and FQNEAQ (reference sequence). The CDR3 spells CASSLVSGRSYEQYF. CDR3 DNA sequence: TGTGCCAGCAGCTTAGTCTCAGGGCGGTCCTACGAGCAGTACTTC.

This clone was seen a few times. The V and J genes are TRBV28 and TRBJ2-3, with 14 nucleotides matching TRBD2. Germline values: CDR1 MDHEN, CDR2 SYDVKM. V trimming: 7 bases; J trimming: 5 bases; junction bases outside the gene matches: 8. The CDR3 has 16 amino acids. CDR3 bases: TGTGCCAGCACACCGGGACTAGCGGGAGTGGGAGATACGCAGTATTTT. Its protein is CASTPGLAGVGDTQYF.

This chain joins TRBV29-1 and TRBJ2-7; 12 nucleotides agree with TRBD2. V lost 0 bases, J lost 2 bases, and 11 bases stayed unmatched. Germline loops: CDR1 SQVTM, CDR2 ANQGSEA. This CDR3 is 18 amino acids long. CDR3 region: CSVEDGGASGRAPYEQYF. The CDR3 nucleotides read TGCAGCGTTGAAGATGGGGGGGCTAGCGGGAGGGCCCCCTACGAGCAGTACTTC.

V usage is TRBV6-6 and J usage is TRBJ2-3; D is undetermined. Trimming removed 0 bases at V and 6 bases at J, with 4 bases between. The CDR3 is 12 residues long. Per the germline V gene, CDR1 is MNHNY and CDR2 is SVGAGI (reference sequence). CDR3 amino acids: CASSYSRDTQYF. The CDR3 region has the DNA TGTGCCAGCAGTTACTCGAGGGATACGCAGTATTTT.

The CDR3 nucleotides read TGTGCCAGCGCGTCAATACCAACTAACTATGGCTACACCTTC. This translates into CASASIPTNYGYTF. The chain is built from TRBV19 and TRBJ1-2; the D is unclear. V was pared by 9 bases and J by 0 bases, with 14 bases between. The CDR3 spans 14 residues. CDR1 and CDR2 (germline): LNHDA, SQIVND (reference sequence).

The chain links TRBV27 to TRBJ2-1; D ambiguous. The V gene lost 1 base and the J gene lost 8 bases, with 6 bases spanning the gap. Germline V gene sequence: CDR1 MNHEY, CDR2 SMNVEV (reference sequence). The CDR3 loop spans 12 amino acids. The CDR3 region has the DNA TGTGCCAGCAGTTTATACGGTCATGAGCAGTTCTTC. Protein: CASSLYGHEQFF.